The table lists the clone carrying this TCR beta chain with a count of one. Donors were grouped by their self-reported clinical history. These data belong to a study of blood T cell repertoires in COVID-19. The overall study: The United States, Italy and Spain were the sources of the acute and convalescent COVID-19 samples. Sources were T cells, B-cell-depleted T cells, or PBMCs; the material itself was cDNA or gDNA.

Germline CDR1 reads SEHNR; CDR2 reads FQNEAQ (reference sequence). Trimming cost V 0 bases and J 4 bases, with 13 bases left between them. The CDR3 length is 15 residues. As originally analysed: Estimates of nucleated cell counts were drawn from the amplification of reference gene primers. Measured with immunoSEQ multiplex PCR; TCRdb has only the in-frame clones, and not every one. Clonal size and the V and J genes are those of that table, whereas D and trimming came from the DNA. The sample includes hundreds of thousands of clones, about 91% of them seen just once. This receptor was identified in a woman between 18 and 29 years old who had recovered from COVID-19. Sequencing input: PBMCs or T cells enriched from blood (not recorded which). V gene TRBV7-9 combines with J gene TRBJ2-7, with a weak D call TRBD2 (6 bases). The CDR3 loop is CASSLADYLGYEQYF. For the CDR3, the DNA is TGTGCCAGCAGCTTAGCGGACTATCTCGGATACGAGCAGTACTTC.